The source of this T cell receptor beta chain is a study of T cell responses to AZD1222 COVID-19 vaccine listed by TCRdb under 2021. For the study in its entirety: AZD1222 recipients with second doses at about 4 weeks or about 12 weeks were pooled, because spike-specific TCR depth and breadth did not differ between schedules. A total of approximately 250 trial participants underwent TCR sequencing, of whom about 200 had received two doses of AZD1222 and around 25 had received two doses of the MenACWY control vaccine. Trial participants were enrolled by age into 18-55, 56-69 and 70-plus year subgroups, with roughly 160, 29 and 62 TCR-sequenced participants respectively.

In the case of this clone: The antigen this receptor binds is unknown. One base away there is no much larger clone; base qualities are not given.

The CDR3 regions of human TCRbeta chains were analyzed by immunosequencing. In the source study's methods: Repertoire TCRs were checked for matches against a reference library of SARS-CoV-2-specific TCRs that had been generated using the MIRA antigen-specificity platform. Breadth meant the fraction of unique TCRs that were SARS-CoV-2-associated, whereas depth meant the fraction of total T cells that were SARS-CoV-2-associated. Using the MIRA data, every spike-specific TCR was mapped to the spike region that the TCR reacted to and assigned to either a CD4 or a CD8 class. Log10-transformed breadth and depth values were compared by one-way ANOVA with Sidak's multiple comparisons tests. Not all clones reach the TCRdb copy of this immuneACCESS table, which keeps in-frame sequences only. Checked studies attribute under half of the gap to unresolved V genes and leave the rest unexplained. V and J calls and clone size are copied from that table; D and trimming were computed from the DNA. The sample contains over 100,000 clones, about nine tenths of them found a single time. The top ten clones comprise roughly 5.3% of the sample.

Here is what the overall study found, with its caveats: Participants were mostly white British and included more females than males, and it was suggested by the authors that clonal diversity may have been underestimated. Only five to seven AZD1222 recipients were SARS-CoV-2 seropositive at baseline, limiting conclusions about previously exposed vaccinees. CD4 TCRs associated with the vaccine covered the entire spike protein, and the dominant responses were in regions 160-218 and 743-854. No day 14 peak-response samples were available, so repertoires were characterized only after the peak T cell response. After two AZD1222 doses, both the breadth and the depth of spike-specific TCRs were significantly higher than at day 0 and than in MenACWY recipients. Epitopes outside the regions mutated in the B.1.351 and B.1.1.7 variants were reportedly recognized by nearly half of the unique spike-specific TCRs. The 56-69-year group was small, and its depth increase did not reach significance, likely because of low power.

The time point label, as the study defines it: baseline before first vaccination. The vaccinee samples were drawn from two UK trials, COV001 and COV002, one of which was a single-blind randomized controlled phase 2/3 trial testing AZD1222 (ChAdOx1 nCoV-19) in healthy adults. For TCRbeta chain sequencing, PBMC samples from trial participants were taken at day 0 and at day 28 after the second dose. From the cysteine up to the phenylalanine, the CDR3 has a length of 17 residues. CDR3 DNA is the only sequence kept; it has 51 bases, read in frame from the first base. According to the germline V gene, CDR1 reads SGHRS and CDR2 reads YFSETQ. Here V drops 1 base and J drops 4 bases, and the junction holds 10 bases not matched to any gene.

The sequence came from an adult in good health. The material sequenced was peripheral blood, taken on day 0 of AZD1222 vaccination. The chain uses TRBV5-1 and TRBJ1-3; TRBD1 matches 8 bases in the middle. The CDR3 amino acid sequence is: CASSLSVSQGDGNTIYF. The nucleotides are TGCGCCAGCAGCTTGTCGGTATCACAGGGGGACGGAAACACCATATATTTT.